This T cell receptor beta chain originates from a study of blood T cell repertoires in COVID-19. Measured with immunoSEQ multiplex PCR; TCRdb has only the in-frame clones, and not every one. This repertoire shows about 97,000 clones, about 89% found once; its top ten account for 20%. Germline values: CDR1 SNHLY, CDR2 FYNNEI. The CDR3 is 14 amino acids. Trimming left V 1 base short and J 4 bases short, with 7 bases between. This chain uses TRBV2 with TRBJ2-2; no reliable D call. The sequenced material came from peripheral blood. This TCR was sampled from a human donor in a cohort sampled during active COVID-19. CDR3 sequence: CASSEGRFTGELFF. The CDR3 bases are TGTGCCAGCAGTGAAGGCAGGTTCACCGGGGAGCTGTTTTTT.